The subject of this entry is one T cell receptor (beta chain). Per the germline V gene, CDR1 is DFQATT and CDR2 is SNEGSKA (reference sequence). CDR3 size: 11 residues. V was clipped by 1 base and J by 15 bases, with 13 bases between them. The data stem from a study of blood T cell repertoires in COVID-19. Looking at the study overall: The United States, Italy and Spain provided the acute and convalescent COVID-19 samples.

How the authors handled the data: Amplification of reference gene primers provided the estimated nucleated cell counts. Clones were sequenced by immunoSEQ multiplex PCR, and TCRdb holds only the in-frame ones, with some missing. V and J calls plus clone size are reproduced from that table; the DNA served to infer D and trimming. This sample has 130,000 or so clones, with roughly four fifths found just once. Categorization into cohorts depended on clinical history that participants reported. The source is a man aged 35 to 55 with acute COVID-19. Sequenced material: PBMCs or T cells enriched from blood (not recorded which). The rearrangement joins TRBV20-1 to TRBJ2-1; D is possibly TRBD2 (5 bases). The CDR3 protein is CSARVAGLGFF. The CDR3 DNA reads TGCAGTGCTAGAGTGGCGGGTCTCGGGTTCTTC.